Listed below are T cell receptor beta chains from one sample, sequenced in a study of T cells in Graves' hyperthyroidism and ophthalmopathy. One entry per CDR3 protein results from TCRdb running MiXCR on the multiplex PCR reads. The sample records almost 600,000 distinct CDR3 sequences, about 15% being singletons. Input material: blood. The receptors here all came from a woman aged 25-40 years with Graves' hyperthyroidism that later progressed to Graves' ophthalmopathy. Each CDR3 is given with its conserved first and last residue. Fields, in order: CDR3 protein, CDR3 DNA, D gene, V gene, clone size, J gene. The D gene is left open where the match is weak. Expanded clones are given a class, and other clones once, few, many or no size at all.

CDR3: CASSQDWRGIYTEAFF; DNA: TGCGCCAGCAGCCAAGATTGGCGGGGAATCTACACTGAAGCTTTCTTT; D: .; V: TRBV4-1; size: many; J: TRBJ1-1
CDR3: CAISSTGLTLHF; DNA: TGTGCCATCAGCTCGACAGGGTTGACCCTCCACTTT; D: TRBD1; V: TRBV7-2; size: .; J: TRBJ1-6
CDR3: CASSYTGLADVSSYNEQFF; DNA: TGTGCCAGCAGCTACACGGGACTAGCAGACGTGAGCTCCTACAATGAGCAGTTCTTC; D: TRBD2; V: TRBV7-2; size: .; J: TRBJ2-1
CDR3: CASSSTTGGQETQYF; DNA: TGTGCCAGCAGTAGCACCACCGGGGGACAAGAGACCCAGTACTTC; D: .; V: TRBV27; size: many; J: TRBJ2-5
CDR3: CASSQGLRGNEQFF; DNA: TGTGCCAGCAGCCAAGGACTAAGGGGAAATGAGCAGTTCTTC; D: .; V: TRBV14; size: .; J: TRBJ2-1
CDR3: CASSPGLAAIRTYEQYF; DNA: TGCGCCAGCAGCCCTGGACTAGCGGCTATCCGGACCTACGAGCAGTACTTC; D: TRBD2; V: TRBV4-1; size: few; J: TRBJ2-7
CDR3: CASSSTGWAAETQYF; DNA: TGTGCCAGTAGTTCCACCGGATGGGCGGCAGAGACCCAGTACTTC; D: .; V: TRBV19; size: many; J: TRBJ2-5
CDR3: CASSLFSGPNTGELFF; DNA: TGTGCCAGCAGCTTATTCTCAGGGCCGAACACCGGGGAGCTGTTTTTT; D: .; V: TRBV7-3; size: .; J: TRBJ2-2
CDR3: CASIPDGTNTEAFF; DNA: TGTGCCAGCATCCCGGACGGGACGAACACTGAAGCTTTCTTT; D: .; V: TRBV7-6; size: many; J: TRBJ1-1
CDR3: CASSLDPPDTQYF; DNA: TGTGCCAGCAGCTTAGACCCGCCAGATACGCAGTATTTT; D: .; V: TRBV7-2; size: many; J: TRBJ2-3
CDR3: CASSYSSIVNEQFF; DNA: TGTGCCAGCAGTTACTCGTCAATTGTCAATGAGCAGTTCTTC; D: .; V: TRBV6-5; size: .; J: TRBJ2-1
CDR3: CASQLLEFTGELFF; DNA: TGTGCCAGTCAGCTTCTTGAGTTTACCGGGGAGCTGTTTTTT; D: .; V: TRBV7-9; size: .; J: TRBJ2-2
CDR3: CASSIVGGQVPGVAEYNEQFF; DNA: TGTGCCAGTAGTATAGTAGGGGGACAGGTGCCGGGTGTTGCGGAGTACAATGAGCAGTTCTTC; D: TRBD1; V: TRBV19; size: many; J: TRBJ2-1
CDR3: CSAVLGTLYNEQFF; DNA: TGCAGTGCTGTTCTCGGGACTCTCTACAATGAGCAGTTCTTC; D: .; V: TRBV20-1; size: many; J: TRBJ2-1
CDR3: CASSPGRDYGYTF; DNA: TGTGCCAGCTCACCCGGACGGGACTATGGCTACACCTTC; D: .; V: TRBV18; size: many; J: TRBJ1-2
CDR3: CASLRESSYNEQFF; DNA: TGTGCCAGCTTGCGGGAGAGTTCCTACAATGAGCAGTTCTTC; D: TRBD2; V: TRBV2; size: many; J: TRBJ2-1
CDR3: CASSLALGERGYTF; DNA: TGTGCCAGCAGCTTAGCTTTAGGGGAGAGAGGCTACACCTTC; D: .; V: TRBV7-2; size: .; J: TRBJ1-2
CDR3: CASSLVDSGYGYTF; DNA: TGTGCCAGCAGCTTAGTCGACAGCGGTTATGGCTACACCTTC; D: .; V: TRBV7-8; size: many; J: TRBJ1-2
CDR3: CASSQGTDYGYTF; DNA: TGTGCCAGCTCACAAGGCACAGACTATGGCTACACCTTC; D: .; V: TRBV18; size: many; J: TRBJ1-2
CDR3: CASSDSLPNQPQHF; DNA: TGCGCCAGCAGTGACAGCCTACCCAATCAGCCCCAGCATTTT; D: .; V: TRBV10-2; size: many; J: TRBJ1-5
CDR3: CSAASPANTGELFF; DNA: TGCAGTGCTGCGAGCCCGGCGAACACCGGGGAGCTGTTTTTT; D: .; V: TRBV20-1; size: many; J: TRBJ2-2
CDR3: CSTLTGTGYEKLFF; DNA: TGCAGCACCCTTACCGGGACAGGGTATGAAAAACTGTTTTTT; D: TRBD1; V: TRBV20-1; size: many; J: TRBJ1-4